A single sample is the source of the 2 T cell receptor beta chains below, sequenced in a study of radiotherapy plus CTLA-4 blockade in lung cancer. Assay: immunoSEQ multiplex PCR; the TCRdb copy retains only in-frame clones and omits some. In the table there are about 97,000 clones, around 79% of which are singletons. Material: peripheral blood, obtained from a patient treated with radiotherapy plus ipilimumab. The receptors stem from a human donor with non-small cell lung cancer who had a partial response to radiotherapy plus ipilimumab. Some clones in this sample may be carry-over from other donors' samples.

This chain connects TRBV18 to TRBJ1-5, with D possibly TRBD1 on 6 matching bases. Germline CDR1 KGHSH, CDR2 LQKENI. V was cut by 2 bases and J by 1 base, with 9 bases left in between. The CDR3 runs 15 residues. Here the CDR3 reads CASSPRTASNQPQHF. Written as DNA, the CDR3 is TGTGCCAGCTCACCAAGGACAGCAAGCAATCAGCCCCAGCATTTT. Full variable domain (remainder filled in from reference TRBV18 and TRBJ1-5): NAGVMQNPRHLVRRRGQEARLRCSPMKGHSHVYWYRQLPEEGLKFMVYLQKENIIDESGMPKERFSAEFPKEGPSILRIQQVVRGDSAAYFCASSPRTASNQPQHFGDGTRLSIL.

The V and J genes are TRBV28 and TRBJ2-7; weak D call: TRBD2 (6 bases). The CDR3 loop spans 16 amino acids. V lost 5 bases, J lost 2 bases, and 19 bases lay in between. The germline V gene has CDR1 MDHEN and CDR2 SYDVKM. The DNA for the CDR3 is TGTGCCAGCAGTGCCCCGGGAGCCAGGGCCGCCTACGAGCAGTACTTC. The encoded protein is CASSAPGARAAYEQYF. Using reference TRBV28 and TRBJ2-7 for the parts outside the CDR3, the full variable domain is DVKVTQSSRYLVKRTGEKVFLECVQDMDHENMFWYRQDPGLGLRLIYFSYDVKMKEKGDIPEGYSVSREKKERFSLILESASTNQTSMYLCASSAPGARAAYEQYFGPGTRLTVT.